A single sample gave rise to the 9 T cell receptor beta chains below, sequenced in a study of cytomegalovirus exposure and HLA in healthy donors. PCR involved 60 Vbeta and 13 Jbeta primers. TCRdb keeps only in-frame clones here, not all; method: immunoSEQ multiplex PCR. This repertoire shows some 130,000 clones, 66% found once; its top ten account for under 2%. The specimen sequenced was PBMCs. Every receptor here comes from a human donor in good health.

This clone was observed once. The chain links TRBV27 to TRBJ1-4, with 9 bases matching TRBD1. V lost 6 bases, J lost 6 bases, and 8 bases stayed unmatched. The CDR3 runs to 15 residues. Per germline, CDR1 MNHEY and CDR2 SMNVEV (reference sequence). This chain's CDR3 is CASRNPGQGHEKLFF. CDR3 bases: TGTGCCAGCAGGAACCCGGGACAGGGACATGAAAAACTGTTTTTT.

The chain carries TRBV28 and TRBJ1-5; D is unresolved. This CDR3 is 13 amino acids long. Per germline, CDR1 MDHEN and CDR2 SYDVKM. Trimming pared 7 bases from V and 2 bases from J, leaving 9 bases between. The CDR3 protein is CASTPLGNQPQHF. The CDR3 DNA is TGTGCCAGCACCCCCCTCGGCAATCAGCCCCAGCATTTT.

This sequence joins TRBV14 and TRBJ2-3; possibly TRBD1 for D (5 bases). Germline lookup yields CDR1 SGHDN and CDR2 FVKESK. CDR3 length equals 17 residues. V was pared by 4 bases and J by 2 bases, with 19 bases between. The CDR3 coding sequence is TGTGCCAGCAGCCCCTGGAGTTGGGCAGGGAACACAGATACGCAGTATTTT. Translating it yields CASSPWSWAGNTDTQYF.

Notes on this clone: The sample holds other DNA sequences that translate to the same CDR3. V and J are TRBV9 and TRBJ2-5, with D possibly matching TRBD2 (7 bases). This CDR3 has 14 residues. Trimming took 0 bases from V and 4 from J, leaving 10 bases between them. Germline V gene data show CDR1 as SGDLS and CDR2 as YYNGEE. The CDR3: CASSVGGGGETQYF. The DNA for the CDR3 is TGTGCCAGCAGCGTAGGGGGAGGGGGAGAGACCCAGTACTTC.

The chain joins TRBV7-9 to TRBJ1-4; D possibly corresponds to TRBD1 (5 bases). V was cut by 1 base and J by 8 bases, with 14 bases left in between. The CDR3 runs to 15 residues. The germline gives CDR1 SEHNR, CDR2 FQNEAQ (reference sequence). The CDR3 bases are TGTGCCAGCAGCTTAGATCCAGACAGATGGGAAAAACTGTTTTTT. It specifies CASSLDPDRWEKLFF. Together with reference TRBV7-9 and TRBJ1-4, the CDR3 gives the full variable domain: DTGVSQNPRHKITKRGQNVTFRCDPISEHNRLYWYRQTLGQGPEFLTYFQNEAQLEKSRLLSDRFSAERPKGSFSTLEIQRTEQGDSAMYLCASSLDPDRWEKLFFGSGTQLSVL.

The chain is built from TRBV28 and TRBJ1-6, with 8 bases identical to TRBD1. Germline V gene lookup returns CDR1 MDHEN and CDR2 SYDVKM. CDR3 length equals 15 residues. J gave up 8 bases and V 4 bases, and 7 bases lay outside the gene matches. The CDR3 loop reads CASSSGTGPYSPLHF. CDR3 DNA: TGTGCCAGCAGTTCCGGGACAGGCCCATATTCACCCCTCCACTTT. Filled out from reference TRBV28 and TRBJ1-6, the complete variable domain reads DVKVTQSSRYLVKRTGEKVFLECVQDMDHENMFWYRQDPGLGLRLIYFSYDVKMKEKGDIPEGYSVSREKKERFSLILESASTNQTSMYLCASSSGTGPYSPLHFGNGTRLTVT.

The chain's CDR3 is CATLSSGANVLTF. The CDR3 DNA reads TGTGCCACCCTGAGCTCTGGGGCCAACGTCCTGACTTTC. This chain uses TRBV28 with TRBJ2-6; no clear D. The V gene lost 10 bases and the J gene lost 0 bases, with 7 bases spanning the gap. This CDR3 has 13 amino acids. Looked up from germline, CDR1 is MDHEN and CDR2 is SYDVKM.

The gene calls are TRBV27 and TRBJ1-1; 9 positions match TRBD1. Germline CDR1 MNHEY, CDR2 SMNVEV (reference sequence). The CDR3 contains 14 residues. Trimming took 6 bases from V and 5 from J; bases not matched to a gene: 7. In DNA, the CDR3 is TGTGCCAGCAGCCCCGGGACAGGGAAAACTGAAGCTTTCTTT. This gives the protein CASSPGTGKTEAFF.

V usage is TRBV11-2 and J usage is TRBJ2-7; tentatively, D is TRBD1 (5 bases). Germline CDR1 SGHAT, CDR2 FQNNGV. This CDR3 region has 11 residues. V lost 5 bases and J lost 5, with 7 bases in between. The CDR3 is CASSPTDEQYF. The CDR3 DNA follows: TGTGCCAGCAGCCCGACAGACGAGCAGTACTTC.